One sample yielded the 19 T cell receptor beta chains listed below, sequenced in a study of cytomegalovirus exposure and HLA in healthy donors. A multiplex PCR was run with 60 Vbeta primers and 13 Jbeta primers. Some clones are missing from TCRdb's copy, which holds only in-frame ones; the method was immunoSEQ multiplex PCR. The sample shows approximately 130,000 clones, around nine tenths of them seen only once. Sequenced: PBMCs. Receptors originate from a woman aged 25 to 39 in good health and CMV-seronegative.

This rearrangement joins TRBV9 to TRBJ1-1; the match to TRBD1 covers 8 bases. Germline CDR1 SGDLS, CDR2 YYNGEE. This CDR3 is built from 14 residues. The junction had 3 bases not matched to a gene; V was cut back by 4 bases and J by 1 base. This chain's CDR3 is CASSPGQGNTEAFF. In DNA form, the CDR3 reads TGTGCCAGCAGCCCCGGACAGGGGAACACTGAAGCTTTCTTT.

This chain uses TRBV5-1 with TRBJ2-1; TRBD1 aligns across 9 bases. Germline CDR1 is SGHRS and CDR2 is YFSETQ. V shed 1 base, J shed 8 bases, and the junction held 7 bases outside the gene matches. CDR3 length equals 15 residues. The CDR3 spells CASSLRGQGWDEQFF. The CDR3 DNA is TGCGCCAGCAGCTTGAGGGGACAGGGTTGGGATGAGCAGTTCTTC. The full variable domain, its missing parts supplied by reference TRBV5-1 and TRBJ2-1, is KAGVTQTPRYLIKTRGQQVTLSCSPISGHRSVSWYQQTPGQGLQFLFEYFSETQRNKGNFPGRFSGRQFSNSRSEMNVSTLELGDSALYLCASSLRGQGWDEQFFGPGTRLTVL.

The chain has TRBV28 and TRBJ2-1; TRBD2 matches at 10 bases. Trimming at V came to 7 bases and at J to 10 bases, leaving 16 bases not matched to a gene. Germline CDR1 MDHEN, CDR2 SYDVKM. This CDR3 region has 16 residues. The CDR3 is CASTSPGLAGAGEQFF. The CDR3 DNA follows: TGTGCCAGCACCTCTCCGGGGCTAGCGGGAGCAGGGGAGCAGTTCTTC. Complete variable domain (other parts from reference TRBV28 and TRBJ2-1): DVKVTQSSRYLVKRTGEKVFLECVQDMDHENMFWYRQDPGLGLRLIYFSYDVKMKEKGDIPEGYSVSREKKERFSLILESASTNQTSMYLCASTSPGLAGAGEQFFGPGTRLTVL.

This CDR3 is CASSRRDEQFF. CDR3 coding DNA: TGTGCCAGCAGCCGTCGGGATGAGCAGTTCTTC. This chain connects TRBV11-1 to TRBJ2-1; D unresolved. Germline values: CDR1 SGHAT, CDR2 FQDESV (reference sequence). V was shortened by 5 bases and J by 8 bases, with 7 bases between the two germline ends. The CDR3 has 11 amino acids.

This clone was recorded a few times. V is TRBV7-6 and J is TRBJ1-1; D is unresolved. The germline V and J ends were trimmed by 4 bases and 8 bases, with 8 bases remaining between them. This CDR3 comprises 11 residues. The germline V gene has CDR1 SGHVS and CDR2 FNYEAQ. CDR3 region: CASSSGSEAFF. The CDR3 DNA reads as TGTGCCAGCAGCTCGGGATCAGAAGCTTTCTTT.

This clone was counted a few times. V usage is TRBV2 and J usage is TRBJ1-1, with 9 bases lining up with TRBD1. J was trimmed by 1 base and V by 4 bases; bases with no gene match: 1. This CDR3 is 14 amino acids long. The germline V gene has CDR1 SNHLY and CDR2 FYNNEI. DNA of the CDR3: TGTGCCAGCAGTGCGGGACAGGGGAACACTGAAGCTTTCTTT. It specifies CASSAGQGNTEAFF.

The chain joins TRBV4-2 to TRBJ2-7; 7 bases agree with TRBD2. The CDR3 has 14 residues. CDR1 and CDR2 from the germline V gene are LGHNA and YNFKEQ. With 6 bases clipped from V and 0 bases from J, the junction kept 5 bases outside the gene matches. Here the CDR3 DNA reads TGTGCCAGCAGTTACTCTAGCGGCTCCTACGAGCAGTACTTC. As protein: CASSYSSGSYEQYF.

The chain carries TRBV19 and TRBJ2-7; 9 bases fit TRBD2. CDR1 is LNHDA and CDR2 is SQIVND in the germline V gene (reference sequence). CDR3 length: 14 residues. V trimming: 5 bases; J trimming: 2 bases; junction bases outside the gene matches: 4. CDR3 sequence (DNA): TGTGCCAGTAGTCTCGCGGGAGGGCCCTACGAGCAGTACTTC. Encoded protein: CASSLAGGPYEQYF.

The chain links TRBV7-6 to TRBJ2-5; 10 bases align to TRBD2. The DNA end lines up better with TRBJ2-7; the J call may be wrong. Looked up from germline, CDR1 is SGHVS and CDR2 is FNYEAQ. The CDR3 spans 14 residues. CDR3 loop: CASSALAGNYEQYF. The DNA for the CDR3 is TGTGCCAGCAGCGCACTAGCGGGGAACTACGAGCAGTACTTC.

This sequence joins TRBV29-1 and TRBJ2-7, with D uncertain. The germline CDR1 and CDR2 sequences are SQVTM and ANQGSEA. This CDR3 region has 14 residues. The V and J ends lost 6 bases and 4 bases respectively, with 19 bases between them. CDR3 coding DNA: TGCAGCGTGGCCTTACTGAAGACCGGGTACGAGCAGTACTTC. This translates into CSVALLKTGYEQYF.

V usage is TRBV30 and J usage is TRBJ1-1; TRBD1 is a possible D gene (6 bases). V lost 0 bases to trimming and J lost 1 base, with 15 bases between them. Per the germline V gene, CDR1 is GTSNPN and CDR2 is SVGIG (reference sequence). The length of the CDR3 is 16 residues. The CDR3 protein is CAWSVGAGAKNTEAFF. The CDR3 DNA reads as TGTGCCTGGAGTGTGGGGGCAGGGGCGAAGAACACTGAAGCTTTCTTT.

V usage is TRBV10-3 and J usage is TRBJ2-1, with 7 bases identical to TRBD2. The CDR3 has 14 residues. The germline V gene encodes CDR1 ENHRY and CDR2 SYGVKD. After removal of 10 bases from V and 1 base from J, the junction contained 7 bases not matched to a gene. CDR3 nucleotides: TGTGCCAGCCGGAGCGGGACTTCCTACAATGAGCAGTTCTTC. Amino acids: CASRSGTSYNEQFF.

The chain joins TRBV30 to TRBJ2-6; 10 bases line up with TRBD1. Germline lookup yields CDR1 GTSNPN and CDR2 SVGIG (reference sequence). Losses at the gene ends were 5 bases for V and 0 bases for J; bases not matched to a gene: 7. The CDR3 totals 17 residues. The CDR3 DNA reads TGTGCCTGGTTCCGGGACAGGGGCCGCTCTGGGGCCAACGTCCTGACTTTC. Protein product: CAWFRDRGRSGANVLTF.

The chain recombines TRBV28 with TRBJ2-7, with TRBD2 matching over 11 bases. Losses at the gene ends were 6 bases for V and 3 bases for J; bases not matched to a gene: 7. The CDR3 is 15 residues long. Germline loops: CDR1 MDHEN, CDR2 SYDVKM. As DNA, the CDR3 is TGTGCCAGCAGCAGACTAGCGGGACCTCTCTACGAGCAGTACTTC. Translating it yields CASSRLAGPLYEQYF.

This clone was found once. The chain employs TRBV9 and TRBJ2-1, with 14 bases matching TRBD2. Germline loops: CDR1 SGDLS, CDR2 YYNGEE. The CDR3 extends over 17 amino acids. V lost 4 bases and J lost 10; bases outside the gene matches: 13. CDR3 protein: CASSSQHGTSGSREQFF. In DNA, the CDR3 is TGTGCCAGCAGCTCCCAACACGGGACTAGCGGGAGTCGAGAGCAGTTCTTC. Looking up the rest from reference TRBV9 and TRBJ2-1 gives the full variable domain: DSGVTQTPKHLITATGQRVTLRCSPRSGDLSVYWYQQSLDQGLQFLIQYYNGEERAKGNILERFSAQQFPDLHSELNLSSLELGDSALYFCASSSQHGTSGSREQFFGPGTRLTVL.

J is TRBJ2-5 and V is TRBV25-1, with 10 bases lining up with TRBD1. The CDR3 contains 14 residues. V lost 5 bases, J lost 5 bases, and 5 bases stayed unmatched. Per germline, CDR1 MGHDK and CDR2 SYGVNS. DNA for the CDR3: TGTGCCAGCAGTCGACAGGGGGCTTGGGAGACCCAGTACTTC. Its translation: CASSRQGAWETQYF. The full variable domain, with the rest looked up from reference TRBV25-1 and TRBJ2-5, is EADIYQTPRYLVIGTGKKITLECSQTMGHDKMYWYQQDPGMELHLIHYSYGVNSTEKGDLSSESTVSRIRTEHFPLTLESARPSHTSQYLCASSRQGAWETQYFGPGTRLLVL.

The chain is built from TRBV5-1 and TRBJ2-5, with D possibly matching TRBD1 (6 bases). V lost 2 bases, J lost 5 bases, and 13 bases lay in between. Per germline, CDR1 SGHRS and CDR2 YFSETQ. CDR3 length equals 14 residues. CDR3 nucleotides: TGCGCCAGCAGCTTACAGGGTCCGTTGGAGACCCAGTACTTC. This sequence encodes CASSLQGPLETQYF. The variable domain in full, with the rest retrieved from reference TRBV5-1 and TRBJ2-5, is KAGVTQTPRYLIKTRGQQVTLSCSPISGHRSVSWYQQTPGQGLQFLFEYFSETQRNKGNFPGRFSGRQFSNSRSEMNVSTLELGDSALYLCASSLQGPLETQYFGPGTRLLVL.

The chain is built from TRBV4-1 and TRBJ2-1, with a tentative D call TRBD2 (5 bases). V was shortened by 3 bases and J by 5 bases, with 14 bases between the two germline ends. This CDR3 spans 15 amino acids. In germline, CDR1 is MGHRA, CDR2 YSYEKL. The CDR3 is CASSQIIGGHNEQFF. CDR3 DNA sequence: TGCGCCAGCAGCCAGATCATAGGAGGACACAATGAGCAGTTCTTC.

V and J are TRBV10-3 and TRBJ1-1, with D tentatively TRBD1 (5 bases). The CDR3 loop spans 16 amino acids. Trimming took off 2 bases at V and 5 bases at J, with 18 bases between the two ends. Germline CDR1 and CDR2: ENHRY and SYGVKD. The DNA for the CDR3 is TGTGCCATCAGTGAGCCGAGTATCGGGGGGAGTACTGAAGCTTTCTTT. Translation: CAISEPSIGGSTEAFF.